This T cell receptor (beta chain) was sequenced during a study of shared clonotypes between healthy human individuals. A note on this clone: What it binds is unknown. The sample contains more than one DNA sequence encoding this CDR3.

Clones were sequenced by immunoSEQ multiplex PCR, and TCRdb holds only the in-frame ones, with some missing. The sample carries over 2,000,000 clones, 90% to 95% recorded once. The naive CD8 subset, CD45RO-negative cells positively selected for CCR7, excluded terminally differentiated effector memory CD45RA+ cells. General study findings and limits: At large depth, rarefaction still showed sorted-subset sequencing to be incomplete.

Sequencing used naive CD8+ T cells from PBMCs. This clonotype originated in a man aged 18 to 29 in good health. Some clones in this sample may be carry-over from other donors' samples.

CDR3 loop: CASSQDLDYEQYF. In DNA, the CDR3 is TGCGCCAGCAGCCAAGACCTAGACTACGAGCAGTACTTC. The chain links TRBV4-1 to TRBJ2-7; D remains unclear. The V end lost 0 bases, the J end lost 3 bases, and 6 bases lay between the germline ends. CDR1 MGHRA and CDR2 YSYEKL come from the germline V gene. The CDR3 runs to 13 residues.